The next 28 T cell receptor beta chains were all read from a single sample in a study of blood T cell repertoires in COVID-19. The table came from immunoSEQ multiplex PCR; TCRdb's copy has only in-frame clones and leaves some out. The top ten hold around 5.8% of the sample, which has about 300,000 clones, more than 80% seen once. The sequenced sample consisted of peripheral blood. Receptors were obtained from a woman aged 45-60 years with COVID-19, enrolled during active disease.

The rearrangement uses TRBV6-5 and TRBJ1-3; D is ambiguous. Per germline, CDR1 MNHEY and CDR2 SVGAGI. Trimming left V 5 bases short and J 8 bases short, with 16 bases between. The CDR3 runs 14 residues. The CDR3 here is CASSRSGTADTIYF. CDR3 nucleotide sequence: TGTGCCAGCAGTCGCTCAGGTACAGCGGACACCATATATTTT.

The V call is TRBV2, the J call TRBJ1-1; weak D call: TRBD1 (6 bases). The V gene lost 3 bases and the J gene lost 3 bases, with 20 bases spanning the gap. The CDR3 runs to 17 residues. From germline, CDR1 is SNHLY and CDR2 FYNNEI. CDR3 sequence (DNA): TGTGCCAGCAGTGATGTGACTGGGGGCATGGATTACACTGAAGCTTTCTTT. Residues: CASSDVTGGMDYTEAFF.

The gene calls are TRBV5-1 and TRBJ1-1, with D possibly being TRBD1 (5 bases). V shed 4 bases and J shed 3 bases, with 13 bases lying between them. CDR1 is SGHRS, CDR2 YFSETQ, per germline. The CDR3 spans 14 residues. The CDR3 protein is CASSPRGLDTEAFF. CDR3 coding DNA: TGCGCCAGCAGCCCCCGGGGGTTGGACACTGAAGCTTTCTTT.

The rearrangement uses TRBV5-1 and TRBJ2-1, with TRBD1 matching over 8 bases. V gave up 4 bases and J gave up 8 bases; unmatched junction bases: 5. CDR1 is SGHRS, CDR2 YFSETQ, per germline. The CDR3 runs to 13 residues. CDR3 nucleotide sequence: TGCGCCAGCAGCCGACAGGGGCCTGATGAGCAGTTCTTC. Translation gives CASSRQGPDEQFF.

The chain uses TRBV4-3 and TRBJ2-7, with 9 positions matching TRBD2. The CDR3 extends over 19 amino acids. Germline assignment: CDR1 LGHNA and CDR2 YSLEER. With V trimmed by 0 bases and J by 2 bases, 14 bases remained unmatched. The CDR3 nucleotides are TGCGCCAGCAGCCAAGAGCCTCCAGGTGTTGCGGGAGGGGCCTACGAGCAGTACTTC. Its protein is CASSQEPPGVAGGAYEQYF.

The V and J genes are TRBV5-4 and TRBJ2-7; TRBD1 matches 7 bases. From germline, CDR1 is SGHNT and CDR2 YYREEE (reference sequence). CDR3 length equals 15 residues. With V trimmed by 0 bases and J by 0 bases, 3 bases remained unmatched. CDR3 protein: CASSLGGTVSYEQYF. The CDR3 nucleotides read TGTGCCAGCAGCTTGGGGGGGACAGTCTCCTACGAGCAGTACTTC.

The rearrangement uses TRBV2 and TRBJ2-5; 11 bases agree with TRBD1. The CDR3 is made up of 14 amino acids. V shed 7 bases, J shed 5 bases, and the junction held 6 bases outside the gene matches. Germline V CDR1 and CDR2: SNHLY, FYNNEI. As DNA, the CDR3 is TGTGCCAGCACAGAGGACAGGGGGCATGAGACCCAGTACTTC. Translated: CASTEDRGHETQYF.

The CDR3 DNA reads as TGCGCCAGCAGCTTGGCGACTAGCGGGAATGCAGATGAGCAGTTCTTC. Protein sequence: CASSLATSGNADEQFF. The V call is TRBV5-1, the J call TRBJ2-1; 11 bases map to TRBD2. This CDR3 has 16 amino acids. V shed 0 bases, J shed 8 bases, and the junction held 7 bases outside the gene matches. Germline V lookup: CDR1 SGHRS, CDR2 YFSETQ.

The chain uses TRBV14 and TRBJ2-2, with 10 positions matching TRBD1. Germline trimming cut 6 bases from V and 5 bases from J; bases unmatched to any gene: 3. The CDR3 runs to 14 residues. Germline V gene sequence: CDR1 SGHDN, CDR2 FVKESK. CDR3 sequence (DNA): TGTGCCAGCAGGGGACAGGGGTGGACCGGGGAGCTGTTTTTT. Protein: CASRGQGWTGELFF.

This clone is a singleton in its sample. This chain uses TRBV7-2 with TRBJ2-7; 7 nucleotides line up with TRBD2. The CDR3 contains 16 residues. Germline V gene data show CDR1 as SGHTA and CDR2 as FQGNSA. With 1 base clipped from V and 6 bases from J, the junction kept 12 bases outside the gene matches. The CDR3 DNA is TGTGCCAGCAGCTTAGTCCCTGTTGGGGGGGGAGGCGAGCAGTACTTC. It translates to CASSLVPVGGGGEQYF. The entire variable domain, with the rest obtained from reference TRBV7-2 and TRBJ2-7, is as follows: GAGVSQSPSNKVTEKGKDVELRCDPISGHTALYWYRQSLGQGLEFLIYFQGNSAPDKSGLPSDRFSAERTGGSVSTLTIQRTQQEDSAVYLCASSLVPVGGGGEQYFGPGTRLTVT.

The chain employs TRBV10-1 and TRBJ1-1, with 7 bases matching TRBD1. Trimming cost V 8 bases and J 0 bases; bases outside gene matches: 6. In germline, CDR1 is WNHNN, CDR2 SYGVQD (reference sequence). CDR3 length: 14 residues. The CDR3 region has the DNA TGCGCCAGCTCCTCGGGACAGTTGAACACTGAAGCTTTCTTT. Residues: CASSSGQLNTEAFF.

The chain joins TRBV5-6 to TRBJ2-1; no firm D call. Trimming cost V 5 bases and J 7 bases, with 10 bases left between them. Germline CDR1 is SGHDT and CDR2 is YYEEEE. The CDR3 is 12 residues long. The CDR3 DNA follows: TGTGCCAGCAGAACAGCTTGGAATGAGCAGTTCTTC. This translates into CASRTAWNEQFF.

This clone showed up just a few times. This chain links TRBV2 with TRBJ2-1, with a weak D call TRBD1 (5 bases). CDR3 length: 13 amino acids. Germline CDR1 is SNHLY and CDR2 is FYNNEI. The V gene lost 1 base and the J gene lost 10 bases, with 11 bases spanning the gap. CDR3 DNA: TGTGCCAGCAGTGAAGTATGGGGCGGAGAGCAGTTCTTC. This codes for CASSEVWGGEQFF.

V usage is TRBV19 and J usage is TRBJ1-5; no firm D call. Germline CDR1 is LNHDA and CDR2 is SQIVND (reference sequence). This CDR3 spans 14 amino acids. Trimming removed 2 bases at V and 7 bases at J, with 12 bases between. CDR3 region: CASSIWVEGQPQHF. The DNA of the CDR3 is TGTGCCAGTAGTATATGGGTGGAGGGACAGCCCCAGCATTTT. The full variable domain, with the rest looked up from reference TRBV19 and TRBJ1-5, is DGGITQSPKYLFRKEGQNVTLSCEQNLNHDAMYWYRQDPGQGLRLIYYSQIVNDFQKGDIAEGYSVSREKKESFPLTVTSAQKNPTAFYLCASSIWVEGQPQHFGDGTRLSIL.

V is TRBV7-9 and J is TRBJ1-1; D gene ambiguous. V was trimmed by 5 bases and J by 1 base, leaving 2 bases between them. The CDR3 totals 11 residues. Germline values: CDR1 SEHNR, CDR2 FQNEAQ (reference sequence). In nucleotides, the CDR3 is TGTGCCAGCAGCCAGAACACTGAAGCTTTCTTT. The encoded protein is CASSQNTEAFF. Full variable domain (rest looked up from reference TRBV7-9 and TRBJ1-1): DTGVSQNPRHKITKRGQNVTFRCDPISEHNRLYWYRQTLGQGPEFLTYFQNEAQLEKSRLLSDRFSAERPKGSFSTLEIQRTEQGDSAMYLCASSQNTEAFFGQGTRLTVV.

The chain recombines TRBV5-4 with TRBJ2-7, with D unclear. Germline-derived CDR1 and CDR2 are SGHNT and YYREEE (reference sequence). Between the trimmed V and J ends, which lost 3 bases and 5 bases, there was a span of 15 bases. The CDR3 loop spans 14 amino acids. The CDR3 loop is CASSSPIVSNEQYF. The DNA for the CDR3 is TGTGCCAGCAGCTCACCGATAGTAAGCAACGAGCAGTACTTC. Complete variable domain (other parts from reference TRBV5-4 and TRBJ2-7): ETGVTQSPTHLIKTRGQQVTLRCSSQSGHNTVSWYQQALGQGPQFIFQYYREEENGRGNFPPRFSGLQFPNYSSELNVNALELDDSALYLCASSSPIVSNEQYFGPGTRLTVT.

The chain recombines TRBV18 with TRBJ1-1; the match to TRBD1 covers 8 bases. J was trimmed by 4 bases and V by 3 bases; bases with no gene match: 4. CDR3 length equals 14 residues. The germline CDR1 and CDR2 sequences are KGHSH and LQKENI. The CDR3 sequence: CASSPPGGITEAFF. The CDR3 DNA reads TGTGCCAGCTCACCGCCAGGGGGCATCACTGAAGCTTTCTTT.

The chain has TRBV19 and TRBJ2-7; D is possibly TRBD2 (5 bases). CDR3 length equals 12 residues. The V and J ends lost 6 bases and 6 bases respectively, with 12 bases between them. Germline V gene sequence: CDR1 LNHDA, CDR2 SQIVND (reference sequence). The CDR3 is CASRRNGGEQYF. Written as DNA, the CDR3 is TGTGCCAGTAGGCGAAACGGAGGCGAGCAGTACTTC.

J is TRBJ2-7 and V is TRBV2, with 8 positions matching TRBD1. V shed 10 bases and J 3 bases; nucleotides not matched to a gene: 11. Germline V gives CDR1 SNHLY, CDR2 FYNNEI. The CDR3 has 14 residues. The DNA of the CDR3 is TGTGCCACCTTGACCGGGACAGGAGACTACGAGCAGTACTTC. It is translated as CATLTGTGDYEQYF.

The genes are TRBV5-1 and TRBJ2-1; 8 bases are a match to TRBD2. The CDR3 extends over 16 amino acids. V lost 0 bases to trimming and J lost 0 bases; unmatched junction nucleotides: 2. In germline, CDR1 is SGHRS, CDR2 YFSETQ. Written as DNA, the CDR3 is TGCGCCAGCAGCTTGGTTGGGACTAGCTCCTACAATGAGCAGTTCTTC. Translated: CASSLVGTSSYNEQFF. Full variable domain (rest looked up from reference TRBV5-1 and TRBJ2-1): KAGVTQTPRYLIKTRGQQVTLSCSPISGHRSVSWYQQTPGQGLQFLFEYFSETQRNKGNFPGRFSGRQFSNSRSEMNVSTLELGDSALYLCASSLVGTSSYNEQFFGPGTRLTVL.

This chain uses TRBV27 with TRBJ2-5; 10 bases fit TRBD2. The CDR3 totals 15 residues. V was pared by 4 bases and J by 5 bases, with 7 bases of the junction left unmatched. The germline V gene encodes CDR1 MNHEY and CDR2 SMNVEV (reference sequence). CDR3 residues: CASSSSGSIGETQYF. CDR3 nucleotides: TGTGCCAGCAGTTCTAGCGGGAGTATCGGGGAGACCCAGTACTTC.

This clone was counted between two and nine times. The rearrangement links TRBV9 to TRBJ1-6; no reliable D call. The CDR3 is 15 amino acids. Germline CDR1 is SGDLS and CDR2 is YYNGEE. Trimming cost V 0 bases and J 10 bases, with 14 bases left between them. The CDR3 DNA follows: TGTGCCAGCAGCGTAGAGATGGGGAGGAGATCACCCCTCCACTTT. It codes for CASSVEMGRRSPLHF.

The chain combines TRBV18 with TRBJ1-1; D gene uncertain. Germline assignment: CDR1 KGHSH and CDR2 LQKENI. This CDR3 spans 13 amino acids. V lost 7 bases and J 0 bases, leaving 9 bases between the germline ends. CDR3 sequence: CASFPDMNTEAFF. The CDR3, as DNA: TGTGCCAGCTTCCCTGACATGAACACTGAAGCTTTCTTT.

This chain connects TRBV18 to TRBJ1-1; maybe TRBD1 (5 bases). V lost 7 bases, J lost 0 bases, and 15 bases lay in between. This CDR3 comprises 15 residues. CDR1 is KGHSH and CDR2 is LQKENI in the germline V gene. CDR3 region: CASYLTRDMNTEAFF. CDR3 in DNA: TGTGCCAGCTACTTGACCAGGGATATGAACACTGAAGCTTTCTTT.

The chain has TRBV6-5 and TRBJ1-2, with TRBD1 identical over 11 bases. Germline V lookup: CDR1 MNHEY, CDR2 SVGAGI. Trimming took 5 bases from V and 4 from J; bases not matched to a gene: 3. This CDR3 is 14 amino acids long. DNA of the CDR3: TGTGCCAGCAGTAGGACAGGGGGCAGCTATGGCTACACCTTC. Translated, it gives CASSRTGGSYGYTF.

V is TRBV13 and J is TRBJ1-1, with TRBD1 matching 7 bases. The germline CDR1 and CDR2 sequences are PRHDT and FYEKMQ (reference sequence). The trim removed 5 bases at V and 1 base at J, leaving 10 bases unmatched. The CDR3 has 16 amino acids. CDR3 bases: TGTGCCAGCAGCCCAAAGGAGGGGACAGAGAACACTGAAGCTTTCTTT. Residues: CASSPKEGTENTEAFF.

The V call is TRBV24-1, the J call TRBJ2-2, with TRBD1 matching 11 bases. Germline V CDR1 and CDR2: KGHDR, SFDVKD. The trim removed 5 bases at V and 4 bases at J, leaving 5 bases unmatched. The CDR3 covers 16 residues. CDR3 sequence (DNA): TGTGCCACCAGTGCTTGGGGACAGGGGGGCACCGGGGAGCTGTTTTTT. It specifies CATSAWGQGGTGELFF.

This clone has more than one count but fewer than ten. This chain links TRBV4-2 with TRBJ1-2, with D tentatively TRBD1 (6 bases). Germline V gene lookup returns CDR1 LGHNA and CDR2 YNFKEQ. Trimming shortened V by 1 base and J by 4 bases, and 16 bases separated the two germline ends. This CDR3 spans 16 amino acids. CDR3 sequence reads: CASSQVDSMDSYGYTF. In DNA, the CDR3 is TGTGCCAGCAGCCAAGTGGATTCTATGGACAGCTATGGCTACACCTTC.